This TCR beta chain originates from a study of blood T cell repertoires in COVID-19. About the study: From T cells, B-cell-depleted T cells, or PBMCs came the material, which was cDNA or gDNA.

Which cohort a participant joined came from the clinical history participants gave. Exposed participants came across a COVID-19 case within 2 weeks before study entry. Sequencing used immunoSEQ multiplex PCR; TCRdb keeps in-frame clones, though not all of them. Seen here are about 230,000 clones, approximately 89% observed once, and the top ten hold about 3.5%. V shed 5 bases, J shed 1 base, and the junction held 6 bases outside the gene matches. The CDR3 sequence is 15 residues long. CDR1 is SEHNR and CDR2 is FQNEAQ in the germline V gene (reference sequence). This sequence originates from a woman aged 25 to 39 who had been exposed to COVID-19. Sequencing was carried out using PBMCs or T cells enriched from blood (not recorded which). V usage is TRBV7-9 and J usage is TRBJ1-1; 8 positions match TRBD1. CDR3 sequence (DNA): TGTGCCAGCAGCCTCACAGGGGGTAGGAACACTGAAGCTTTCTTT. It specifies CASSLTGGRNTEAFF.